The next 25 T cell receptor beta chains were all read from a single sample in a study of siplizumab effects on memory and regulatory T cells. Assay: immunoSEQ multiplex PCR; the TCRdb copy retains only in-frame clones and omits some. The table has 100,000 to 110,000 clones, approximately 94% seen once. Input material: non-Treg CD4+ T cells sorted from blood. These receptors were taken from a human donor in good health.

For the CDR3, the DNA is TGTGCCAGCAGCAAAGAACCTAGCGGGGGCACCGGGGAGCTGTTTTTT. Amino acids: CASSKEPSGGTGELFF. The V gene is TRBV21-1, the J gene TRBJ2-2; TRBD2 reflects the table's D call only, with no check against the DNA. TRBV21-1 is tagged as a pseudogene. CDR3 size: 16 residues.

The J gene is TRBJ2-2, the V gene TRBV11-3; D is perhaps TRBD1 or TRBD2 (6 bases each). The germline V gene encodes CDR1 SGHNT and CDR2 YENEEA. The length of the CDR3 is 17 residues. Between the trimmed V and J ends, which lost 5 bases and 6 bases, there was a span of 22 bases. This chain's CDR3 is CASSPAATGRLPGELFF. CDR3 bases: TGTGCCAGCAGCCCCGCGGCTACAGGGAGGCTCCCCGGGGAGCTGTTTTTT.

V is TRBV2 and J is TRBJ1-2; no clear D. CDR1 and CDR2 from the germline V gene are SNHLY and FYNNEI. Trimming left V 7 bases short and J 4 bases short, with 16 bases between. The CDR3 sequence is 14 residues long. The CDR3 here is CASNIKGIGYGYTF. The DNA of the CDR3 is TGTGCCAGCAATATCAAGGGCATCGGCTATGGCTACACCTTC.

The chain combines TRBV6-6 with TRBJ1-1; TRBD1 aligns across 8 bases. This CDR3 region has 14 residues. Looked up from germline, CDR1 is MNHNY and CDR2 is SVGAGI (reference sequence). J lost 5 bases, V lost 4 bases, and 6 bases had no gene match. CDR3: CASSSRQGATEAFF. The CDR3 bases are TGTGCCAGCAGTTCTCGCCAGGGGGCAACTGAAGCTTTCTTT.

In regard to this clone: One end of the junction fails to match germline, which may point to a read error. The rearrangement uses TRBV7-7 and TRBJ2-5, with 7 positions matching TRBD1. Germline V CDR1 and CDR2: SSHAT, FNYEAQ (reference sequence). This CDR3 has 15 residues. CDR3 DNA sequence: TGTGCTAGCAGCTTATTGACAGGGTACCAAGAGACCCAGTACTTC. Its protein is CASSLLTGYQETQYF.

This sequence joins TRBV11-2 and TRBJ2-2; 7 bases align to TRBD1. J gave up 5 bases and V 5 bases, and 8 bases lay outside the gene matches. CDR3 length: 15 residues. Germline CDR1 is SGHAT and CDR2 is FQNNGV. CDR3 sequence reads: CASSPGTATTGELFF. CDR3 DNA: TGTGCCAGCAGCCCCGGGACAGCGACGACCGGGGAGCTGTTTTTT.

The chain couples TRBV7-8 to TRBJ2-7; 7 positions match TRBD1. The V segment lost 5 bases and the J segment 5 bases; nucleotides outside the gene matches: 9. Germline CDR1 SGHVS, CDR2 FQNEAQ. The CDR3 length is 14 residues. The CDR3 loop is CASSPSTGKNEQYF. The CDR3 region has the DNA TGTGCCAGCAGCCCCTCGACAGGGAAAAACGAGCAGTACTTC.

The rearrangement links TRBV15 to TRBJ2-7; 8 positions match TRBD2. Germline assignment: CDR1 LNHNV and CDR2 YYDKDF (reference sequence). The CDR3 consists of 14 residues. V was pared by 1 base and J by 2 bases, with 1 base of the junction left unmatched. This CDR3 is CATSRAGGAYEQYF. DNA of the CDR3: TGTGCCACCAGCAGAGCGGGAGGGGCCTACGAGCAGTACTTC.

V and J are TRBV7-8 and TRBJ2-1; maybe TRBD2 (7 bases). Looked up from germline, CDR1 is SGHVS and CDR2 is FQNEAQ. There are 16 residues in the CDR3. V was clipped by 8 bases and J by 5 bases, with 22 bases between them. DNA of the CDR3: TGTGCCAGCGGGGGGCTCTCGGGAGGTCAAGACAATGAGCAGTTCTTC. Its protein is CASGGLSGGQDNEQFF.

This CDR3 is CASSVMIRPGELFF. The CDR3 DNA follows: TGTGCCAGCAGCGTTATGATTCGGCCCGGGGAGCTGTTTTTT. The genes are TRBV7-2 and TRBJ2-2, with no clear D. The CDR3 is 14 residues long. V gave up 5 bases and J gave up 6 bases, with 13 bases separating them. CDR1 SGHTA and CDR2 FQGNSA come from the germline V gene.

This chain connects TRBV5-4 to TRBJ2-7; tentatively, D is TRBD1 or TRBD2 (5 bases each). Germline CDR1 is SGHNT and CDR2 is YYREEE (reference sequence). Trimming stripped 4 bases from V and 3 bases from J, with 14 bases between. CDR3 length equals 14 residues. The CDR3 nucleotides are TGTGCCAGCAGCGGCCGGGACGGGAACTACGAGCAGTACTTC. This encodes CASSGRDGNYEQYF.

V and J are TRBV15 and TRBJ2-2; D is tentatively TRBD1 or TRBD2 (5 bases each). The CDR3 is made up of 14 amino acids. V was trimmed by 1 base and J by 7 bases, leaving 10 bases between them. Germline-derived CDR1 and CDR2 are LNHNV and YYDKDF (reference sequence). The CDR3 coding sequence is TGTGCCACCAGCAGAGGAGGGGCGGGCGGGGAGCTGTTTTTT. Protein sequence: CATSRGGAGGELFF.

The CDR3 loop is CASSRPSGDPYEQYF. As DNA, the CDR3 is TGTGCCAGCAGCCGCCCTAGCGGGGACCCCTACGAGCAGTACTTC. The gene calls are TRBV7-3 and TRBJ2-7; 9 bases are a match to TRBD2. This CDR3 spans 15 amino acids. CDR1 is SGHTA, CDR2 FQGTGA, per germline. V dropped 5 bases and J dropped 2; count of bases not matched to a gene: 7.

Only one count was recorded for this clone. The chain links TRBV28 to TRBJ1-1; TRBD1 aligns across 7 bases. Germline CDR1 MDHEN, CDR2 SYDVKM. The CDR3 covers 11 residues. The V and J ends lost 5 bases and 11 bases, in that order; junction bases with no gene match: 5. The CDR3 bases are TGTGCCAGCAGTCCGACAGGGAAGGCTTTCTTT. Amino acid sequence: CASSPTGKAFF.

This clone was recorded once. This sequence joins TRBV7-3 and TRBJ2-3; maybe TRBD2 (7 bases). This CDR3 contains 15 residues. Trimming shortened V by 4 bases and J by 6 bases, and 17 bases separated the two germline ends. Per the germline V gene, CDR1 is SGHTA and CDR2 is FQGTGA. The CDR3 protein is CASSWRGTKTDTQYF. CDR3 nucleotides: TGTGCCAGCAGCTGGAGGGGGACTAAAACGGATACGCAGTATTTT.

In its sample, this clone was seen a few times. The chain employs TRBV6-1 and TRBJ2-3, with D maybe TRBD2 (5 bases). CDR1 is MNHNS, CDR2 SASEGT, per germline. Trimming removed 1 base at V and 5 bases at J, with 13 bases between. This CDR3 region has 15 residues. The CDR3 is CASSEGSSSRDTQYF. CDR3 DNA sequence: TGTGCCAGCAGTGAAGGGTCTAGCAGTAGAGATACGCAGTATTTT.

The chain employs TRBV7-8 and TRBJ1-1; D is ambiguous. Germline loops: CDR1 SGHVS, CDR2 FQNEAQ. The V gene lost 4 bases and the J gene lost 7 bases, with 13 bases spanning the gap. The CDR3 has 13 residues. CDR3 region: CASSSVREYEAFF. The CDR3 nucleotides read TGTGCCAGCAGCTCCGTGCGGGAGTATGAAGCTTTCTTT.

Written as DNA, the CDR3 is TGTGCCAGCAGCTTAAGGGCGGGGACACAAGAGACCCAGTACTTC. Amino acid sequence: CASSLRAGTQETQYF. This chain connects TRBV7-3 to TRBJ2-5; either TRBD1 or TRBD2 may fit D (6 bases each). V was pared by 1 base and J by 2 bases, with 11 bases between. Germline V lookup: CDR1 SGHTA, CDR2 FQGTGA. There are 15 residues in the CDR3. Supplemented by reference TRBV7-3 and TRBJ2-5, the full variable domain reads GAGVSQTPSNKVTEKGKYVELRCDPISGHTALYWYRQSLGQGPEFLIYFQGTGAADDSGLPNDRFFAVRPEGSVSTLKIQRTERGDSAVYLCASSLRAGTQETQYFGPGTRLLVL.

The rearrangement uses TRBV6-5 and TRBJ1-2; 8 bases are shared with TRBD1. The CDR3 is made up of 15 amino acids. With 6 bases clipped from V and 5 bases from J, the junction kept 11 bases outside the gene matches. Germline V gene data show CDR1 as MNHEY and CDR2 as SVGAGI. The CDR3 here is CASRGQAPEGYGYTF. Written as DNA, the CDR3 is TGTGCCAGCAGGGGACAGGCCCCCGAGGGATATGGCTACACCTTC.

The rearrangement uses TRBV12-2 and TRBJ1-2; TRBD1 was called by the table and not checked on the DNA. TRBV12-2 is a pseudogene. This CDR3 is built from 14 residues. The CDR3 spells CASRHLGQTYGYTF. CDR3 in DNA: TGTGCAAGTCGCCACCTAGGACAGACTTATGGCTACACCTTC.

This CDR3 reads CASSLGSQGNTEAFF. CDR3 in DNA: TGTGCCAGCAGCTTGGGCTCACAGGGGAACACTGAAGCTTTCTTT. This chain connects TRBV5-8 to TRBJ1-1, with D maybe TRBD1 (6 bases). Germline V gives CDR1 SGHTS, CDR2 YDEGEE. The CDR3 totals 15 residues. With 0 bases removed from V and 1 base from J, the gap between germline ends came to 10 bases.

The chain combines TRBV4-1 with TRBJ2-7; maybe TRBD2 (6 bases). The CDR3 has 14 residues. V lost 7 bases to trimming and J lost 3 bases, with 16 bases between them. Germline V lookup: CDR1 MGHRA, CDR2 YSYEKL. This CDR3 is CASTIGPGGYEQYF. The CDR3 DNA sequence: TGCGCCAGCACCATTGGTCCCGGGGGCTACGAGCAGTACTTC.

This clone was counted a single time. The rearrangement links TRBV2 to TRBJ1-4; D remains unclear. The V end lost 1 base, the J end lost 10 bases, and 7 bases lay between the germline ends. This CDR3 comprises 12 residues. Germline loops: CDR1 SNHLY, CDR2 FYNNEI. CDR3 sequence reads: CASSEETPKLFF. In DNA form, the CDR3 reads TGTGCCAGCAGTGAAGAGACCCCAAAACTGTTTTTT. The whole variable domain, filled in from reference TRBV2 and TRBJ1-4, reads EPEVTQTPSHQVTQMGQEVILRCVPISNHLYFYWYRQILGQKVEFLVSFYNNEISEKSEIFDDQFSVERPDGSNFTLKIRSTKLEDSAMYFCASSEETPKLFFGSGTQLSVL.

The chain carries TRBV2 and TRBJ2-1; tentative D call: TRBD1 (6 bases). V dropped 6 bases and J dropped 2 bases, with 11 bases sitting between them. CDR3 size: 14 residues. The germline gives CDR1 SNHLY, CDR2 FYNNEI. DNA of the CDR3: TGTGCCAGCAGAGGGGACACCCCCTACAATGAGCAGTTCTTC. Translation gives CASRGDTPYNEQFF.

The chain uses TRBV18 and TRBJ2-7; D remains ambiguous. This CDR3 spans 15 amino acids. With 1 base removed from V and 2 bases from J, the gap between germline ends came to 12 bases. The germline CDR1 and CDR2 sequences are KGHSH and LQKENI. The CDR3 coding sequence is TGTGCCAGCTCACCACTTCCGGACGGCACCTACGAGCAGTACTTC. The encoded protein is CASSPLPDGTYEQYF. Full variable domain (missing parts from reference TRBV18 and TRBJ2-7): NAGVMQNPRHLVRRRGQEARLRCSPMKGHSHVYWYRQLPEEGLKFMVYLQKENIIDESGMPKERFSAEFPKEGPSILRIQQVVRGDSAAYFCASSPLPDGTYEQYFGPGTRLTVT.